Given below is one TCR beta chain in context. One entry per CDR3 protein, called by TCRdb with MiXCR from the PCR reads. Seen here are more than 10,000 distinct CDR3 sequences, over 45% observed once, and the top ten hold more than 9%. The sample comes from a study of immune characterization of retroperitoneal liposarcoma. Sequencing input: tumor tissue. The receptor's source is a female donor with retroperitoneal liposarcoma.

The CDR3 region has the DNA TGTGCCACCCTGGCAAGCAAGAACACCGGGGAGCTGTTTTTT. Protein product: CATLASKNTGELFF. The V gene is TRBV10-3, the J gene TRBJ2-2; D not resolved. The V end was cut by 10 bases, the J end by 1 base, with 13 bases between. Germline values: CDR1 ENHRY, CDR2 SYGVKD. This CDR3 has 14 amino acids.